What follows are 2 T cell receptor beta chains derived from one specimen sequenced in a study of blood T cell repertoires in COVID-19. Sequencing used immunoSEQ multiplex PCR; TCRdb keeps in-frame clones, though not all of them. This sample has under 150,000 clones, with around 85% found just once. Material: peripheral blood. The source of these receptors is a human donor in a cohort sampled during active COVID-19.

This chain joins TRBV28 and TRBJ2-7, with 9 nucleotides matching TRBD1. With V trimmed by 7 bases and J by 3 bases, 4 bases remained unmatched. CDR3 length: 13 residues. The germline V gene has CDR1 MDHEN and CDR2 SYDVKM. CDR3 residues: CASTGTGSYEQYV. For the CDR3, the DNA is TGTGCCAGCACCGGGACAGGGAGCTACGAGCAGTACGTC.

This chain joins TRBV6-2 or TRBV6-3 and TRBJ1-5; 8 bases line up with TRBD1. Germline V lookup: CDR1 MNHEY, CDR2 SVGEGT. J gave up 4 bases and V 5 bases, and 13 bases lay outside the gene matches. The CDR3 contains 17 residues. The CDR3 nucleotides are TGTGCCAGCAGTCTACCAACAGGGGGAGCGGGGAATCAGCCCCAGCATTTT. This encodes CASSLPTGGAGNQPQHF.